Listed below are T cell receptor beta chains from one sample, sequenced in a study of cytomegalovirus exposure and HLA in healthy donors. This table comes from immunoSEQ multiplex PCR, and its TCRdb copy is limited to in-frame clones, with some not included. The table records 70,000 to 90,000 clones, 85% of them present only once. Input material: PBMCs. The origin of the receptors is a young man in good health and CMV-seronegative. Each CDR3 is given without its conserved first and last residue.

v_gene: TRBV4-3; len: 15; j_gene: TRBJ2-2; CDR3aa: ASSQVLAAGGTGELF
v_gene: TRBV7-2; len: 12; j_gene: TRBJ1-1; CDR3aa: ASSLGTGRDEAF
v_gene: TRBV29-1; len: 12; j_gene: TRBJ2-5; CDR3aa: SVRTGGIRETQY
v_gene: TRBV19; len: 14; j_gene: TRBJ2-4; CDR3aa: ASSIGTGAGGNIQY
v_gene: TRBV7-9; len: 10; j_gene: TRBJ1-1; CDR3aa: ASRRGDARAF
v_gene: TRBV14; len: 14; j_gene: TRBJ2-1; CDR3aa: ASSETLAYSYNEQF
v_gene: TRBV30; len: 10; j_gene: TRBJ2-5; CDR3aa: AWSQGGETQY
v_gene: TRBV7-9; len: 17; j_gene: TRBJ1-4; CDR3aa: ASSPYRGAFVMTNEKLF
v_gene: TRBV7-3; len: 13; j_gene: TRBJ2-3; CDR3aa: ASSLMGGITDTQY
v_gene: TRBV25-1; len: 12; j_gene: TRBJ2-3; CDR3aa: ASSGQGHADTQY
v_gene: TRBV5-8; len: 13; j_gene: TRBJ1-5; CDR3aa: ASSSGTGINQPQH
v_gene: TRBV14; len: 13; j_gene: TRBJ2-1; CDR3aa: ASSQTSWYYDEQF
v_gene: TRBV6-1; len: 10; j_gene: TRBJ2-2; CDR3aa: ASNTNTGELF
v_gene: TRBV27; len: 11; j_gene: TRBJ2-7; CDR3aa: ASLDTYSYEQY
v_gene: TRBV7-6; len: 15; j_gene: TRBJ2-6; CDR3aa: ASSLFRGLSGANVLT
v_gene: TRBV9; len: 13; j_gene: TRBJ2-1; CDR3aa: ASSGLAGGRDEQF
v_gene: TRBV19; len: 11; j_gene: TRBJ1-2; CDR3aa: ASSWAANYGYT
v_gene: TRBV27; len: 12; j_gene: TRBJ1-5; CDR3aa: ASWGQGSYQPQH
v_gene: TRBV7-8; len: 11; j_gene: TRBJ1-1; CDR3aa: ASSLVMSTEAF
v_gene: TRBV5-6; len: 14; j_gene: TRBJ1-4; CDR3aa: ASSIPGTGGNEKLF
v_gene: TRBV5-6; len: 13; j_gene: TRBJ1-2; CDR3aa: ASSRRQGISLGYT
v_gene: TRBV2; len: 12; j_gene: TRBJ2-4; CDR3aa: ASRYGDALDIQY
v_gene: TRBV11-3; len: 11; j_gene: TRBJ2-1; CDR3aa: ASTGSPYNEQF
v_gene: TRBV7-9; len: 13; j_gene: TRBJ1-1; CDR3aa: ASSSQNRDSGEAF